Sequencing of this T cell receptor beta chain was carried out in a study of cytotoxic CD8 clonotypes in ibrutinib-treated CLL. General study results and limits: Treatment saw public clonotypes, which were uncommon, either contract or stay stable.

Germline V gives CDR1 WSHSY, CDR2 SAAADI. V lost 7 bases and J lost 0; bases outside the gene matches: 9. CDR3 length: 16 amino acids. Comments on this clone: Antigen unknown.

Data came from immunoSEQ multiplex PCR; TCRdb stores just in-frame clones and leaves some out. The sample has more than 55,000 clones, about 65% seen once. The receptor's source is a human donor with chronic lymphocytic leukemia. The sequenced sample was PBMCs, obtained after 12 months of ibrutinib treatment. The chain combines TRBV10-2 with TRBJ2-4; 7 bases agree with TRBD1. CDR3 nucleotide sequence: TGCGCCAGCACCCCCGGACAGGAGATAGCCAAAAACATTCAGTACTTC. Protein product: CASTPGQEIAKNIQYF.